This T cell receptor beta chain was observed in a study of blood T cell repertoires in COVID-19. Looked up from germline, CDR1 is LNHNV and CDR2 is YYDKDF (reference sequence). The CDR3 consists of 16 residues. J was trimmed by 3 bases and V by 6 bases; bases with no gene match: 12. Data came from immunoSEQ multiplex PCR; TCRdb stores just in-frame clones and leaves some out. This table has 170,000 or so clones, approximately 80% appearing once. The source of this sequence is a woman aged 45-65 years who had recovered from COVID-19. The V and J genes are TRBV15 and TRBJ2-3; 7 bases line up with TRBD2. The specimen sequenced was PBMCs or T cells enriched from blood (not recorded which). CDR3 protein: CATSLIYSGKTDTQYF. CDR3 in DNA: TGTGCCACCAGTCTCATATACAGCGGGAAAACAGATACGCAGTATTTT.